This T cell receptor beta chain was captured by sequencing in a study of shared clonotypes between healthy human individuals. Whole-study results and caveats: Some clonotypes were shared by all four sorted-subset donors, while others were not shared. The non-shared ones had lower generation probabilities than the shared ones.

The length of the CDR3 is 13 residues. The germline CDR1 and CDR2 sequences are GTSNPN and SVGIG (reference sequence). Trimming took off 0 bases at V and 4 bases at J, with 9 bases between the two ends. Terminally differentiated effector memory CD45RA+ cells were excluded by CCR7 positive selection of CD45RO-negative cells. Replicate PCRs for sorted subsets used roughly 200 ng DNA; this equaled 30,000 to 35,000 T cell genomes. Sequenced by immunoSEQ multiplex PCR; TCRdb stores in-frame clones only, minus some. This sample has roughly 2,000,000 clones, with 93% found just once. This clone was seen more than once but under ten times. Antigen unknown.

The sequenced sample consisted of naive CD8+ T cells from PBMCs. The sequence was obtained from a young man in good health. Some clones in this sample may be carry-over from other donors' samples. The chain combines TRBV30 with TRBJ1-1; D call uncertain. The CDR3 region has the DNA TGTGCCTGGAGTGTTGATGGAAGCACTGAAGCTTTCTTT. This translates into CAWSVDGSTEAFF.